This is a list of T cell receptor beta chains from one sample in a study of CD8+ T cells in alopecia areata. Here immunoSEQ multiplex PCR was the method, and the copy in TCRdb shows in-frame clones only, minus some. Of approximately 280,000 clones in the sample, roughly 64% are singletons; the top ten hold about 1.8%. The sequencing here drew on CD4+ T cells sorted from blood, taken at week 24, from a patient treated with tofacitinib. The origin of the receptors is a human donor with alopecia areata. CDR3s include the opening cysteine and the closing phenylalanine or tryptophan. D genes are given only for firm matches. Clone size, where shown, is once, few, many, or a class for clones that have expanded.

>NA|TRBD1|TRBV7-2
CASKGTGGNTEAFF
>NA|NA|TRBV4-2
CASSRVRYEQYF
>NA|NA|TRBV6-4
CASSDRFGEAFF
>NA|TRBD2|TRBV25-1
CASSSAGGPLVQYF
>few|NA|TRBV4-1
CASSPFPEGDDGYGYTF
>NA|NA|TRBV27
CATKELVSTDTQYF
>NA|TRBD1|TRBV19
CASSRRTGGAGELFF
>few|NA|TRBV30
CAWRIPLRYEQYF
>NA|NA|TRBV7-6
CASSLARLSGSSYNEQFF
>few|NA|TRBV29-1
CSAALQSYGYTF
>NA|NA|TRBV23-1
CASSQSTPVGTVYEQYF
>NA|TRBD1|TRBV28
CASREQGAPYEQYF
>once|NA|TRBV5-1
CASSSTGNQQYF
>few|NA|TRBV29-1
CSALSALGNTIYF
>NA|TRBD1|TRBV28
CASSSAGQVYGQYF
>NA|NA|TRBV6-1
CASSEAGFTDTQYF
>NA|NA|TRBV5-1
CASSAGPYEQYF
>NA|NA|TRBV2
CASSRTASYEQYF
>NA|TRBD1|TRBV25-1
CASSETGTGNSPLHF
>NA|NA|TRBV23-1
CASSSGGRMNEQFF
>NA|NA|TRBV29-1
CSVDSSGNTIYF
>NA|NA|TRBV30
CAWTPGAGLQVFF
>few|TRBD1|TRBV5-1
CASVVPGGTGELFF
>NA|NA|TRBV28
CASSAYNEQFF
>few|NA|TRBV29-1
CSGGSYNEQFF
>NA|NA|TRBV6-5
CASSYGRGIGETQYF
>NA|NA|TRBV5-6
CASSFGTNGYTF
>NA|NA|TRBV30
CACSLSTDTQYF
>few|NA|TRBV11-2
CASTPGLPPQNIQYF
>few|NA|TRBV5-4
CASSAAREQYEQYF
>NA|NA|TRBV30
CAWRRNRGPSYEQYF
>few|TRBD2|TRBV7-9
CASSPRFSGGSQETQYF
>NA|NA|TRBV4-1
CASSQDGVRGETQYF
>NA|TRBD1|TRBV5-1
CASSLWDRATDTQYF
>NA|NA|TRBV7-2
CASRSRRTGELFF
>NA|NA|TRBV5-1
CASQDRANYGYTF
>few|NA|TRBV7-2
CASSLAPGRTEAFF
>NA|NA|TRBV30
CAWTRPPVETQYF
>few|TRBD1|TRBV10-3
CAIRDRDHEAFF
>few|NA|TRBV18
CASSPDDRPNTEAFF
>few|TRBD1|TRBV29-1
CSVVSPGTGGQDTQYF
>few|NA|TRBV19
CASGTESSANYGYTF
>NA|NA|TRBV7-9
CASSQVGDGANEQFF
>NA|TRBD1|TRBV5-1
CASSKTPGQQETQYF
>once|NA|TRBV5-1
CASSLGLQTQYF
>NA|NA|TRBV9
CASSVGQQETQYF
>NA|TRBD1|TRBV10-3
CAISVTGQGETEAFF
>NA|NA|TRBV4-2
CASTRDSDLSYEQYF
>NA|NA|TRBV5-1
CASSEGSSYEQYF
>once|TRBD1|TRBV30
CAWSAFDRVDTGELFF
>few|NA|TRBV12-5
CASGLILAVGARDNEQFF
>few|NA|TRBV9
CASSVGPTGELFF
>once|NA|TRBV27
CASSDSSYEQYF
>NA|NA|TRBV4-2
CASSQVITEGSLFF
>NA|NA|TRBV9
CASSARQYGYTF
>NA|NA|TRBV4-1
CASSQGQTGYGYTF
>NA|NA|TRBV9
CASSVATGTYEQYF